This passage covers 2 T cell receptor beta chains from one sample sequenced in a study of blood T cell repertoires in COVID-19. Clones were sequenced by immunoSEQ multiplex PCR, and TCRdb holds only the in-frame ones, with some missing. The sample comprises about 140,000 clones, 86% of which are singletons, and around 4.2% rests with the top ten. The specimen sequenced was PBMCs or T cells enriched from blood (not recorded which). Receptor source: a man aged 50-60 years who had recovered from COVID-19.

V usage is TRBV11-3 and J usage is TRBJ2-5; D is perhaps TRBD2 (5 bases). The CDR3 totals 15 residues. V was clipped by 1 base and J by 2 bases, with 11 bases between them. Germline lookup yields CDR1 SGHNT and CDR2 YENEEA. Here the CDR3 reads CASSLGGSKQETQYF. The CDR3 nucleotides are TGTGCCAGCAGCTTAGGAGGGAGTAAGCAAGAGACCCAGTACTTC.

On this clone itself: Compared with germline, one end of the junction differs, possibly owing to a read error. The chain recombines TRBV28 with TRBJ1-1; D is possibly TRBD1 (5 bases). Germline CDR1 MDHEN, CDR2 SYDVKM. The CDR3 consists of 13 residues. This chain's CDR3 is CASSLNAGVSPSF. The CDR3 DNA reads as TGTGCCAGCAGTTTAAATGCGGGGGTCTCTCCATCTTTT.